These 24 T cell receptor beta chains came from one sample sequenced in a study of blood T cell repertoires in COVID-19. The data were produced by immunoSEQ multiplex PCR, yet TCRdb's version contains in-frame clones alone and is incomplete. The sample lists about 270,000 clones; under 90% were seen once. The sequenced sample was peripheral blood. Receptor source: a woman aged 60 to 75 with active or convalescent COVID-19.

This clone was observed a single time. The chain has TRBV9 and TRBJ2-3, with 13 bases matching TRBD2. Germline V gene data show CDR1 as SGDLS and CDR2 as YYNGEE. Unmatched junction bases numbered 9, after V lost 3 bases and J lost 5 bases. The CDR3 runs 17 residues. The chain's CDR3 is CASSASAGTSGEDTQYF. CDR3 DNA: TGTGCCAGCAGCGCCTCAGCAGGGACTAGCGGGGAAGATACGCAGTATTTT.

The J gene is TRBJ1-2, the V gene TRBV27; D unclear. The CDR3 loop spans 14 amino acids. Germline V lookup: CDR1 MNHEY, CDR2 SMNVEV (reference sequence). Trimming stripped 6 bases from V and 7 bases from J, with 18 bases between. The CDR3 DNA is TGTGCCAGCAGGTTGGCCGCCGGACGGGGTGGCTACACCTTC. This encodes CASRLAAGRGGYTF.

A word on this clone: The sample holds other DNA sequences that translate to the same CDR3. This chain uses TRBV19 with TRBJ2-1, with D maybe TRBD1 (6 bases). Trimming stripped 5 bases from V and 2 bases from J, with 10 bases between. The CDR3 is 14 amino acids. Per germline, CDR1 LNHDA and CDR2 SQIVND (reference sequence). The CDR3 is CASSPGQTYNEQFF. In DNA form, the CDR3 reads TGTGCCAGTAGTCCAGGACAGACCTACAATGAGCAGTTCTTC.

The chain links TRBV7-9 to TRBJ1-3; D unresolved. Per germline, CDR1 SEHNR and CDR2 FQNEAQ (reference sequence). The CDR3 contains 16 residues. V was shortened by 5 bases and J by 2 bases, with 16 bases between the two germline ends. The CDR3 DNA reads as TGTGCCAGCAGCGTCAGCCGGCGGGTCCCTGGAAACACCATATATTTT. As protein: CASSVSRRVPGNTIYF.

The chain is built from TRBV19 and TRBJ1-5; 11 positions agree with TRBD1. Germline CDR1 is LNHDA and CDR2 is SQIVND (reference sequence). Losses at the gene ends were 1 base for V and 7 bases for J; bases not matched to a gene: 3. CDR3 size: 15 residues. CDR3 sequence: CASSIVGTGGQPQHF. In DNA form, the CDR3 reads TGTGCCAGTAGTATAGTCGGGACAGGGGGACAGCCCCAGCATTTT.

This clone was seen more than once but under ten times. V and J are TRBV7-6 and TRBJ2-1, with TRBD2 matching over 9 bases. Germline CDR1 SGHVS, CDR2 FNYEAQ. Unmatched junction bases numbered 10, after V lost 1 base and J lost 3 bases. The CDR3 has 18 amino acids. The CDR3, as DNA: TGTGCCAGCAGCTTAGTGAGAGGGCGGGGGGGGAACTACAATGAGCAGTTCTTC. Translated, it gives CASSLVRGRGGNYNEQFF. Looking up the rest from reference TRBV7-6 and TRBJ2-1 gives the full variable domain: GAGVSQSPRYKVTKRGQDVALRCDPISGHVSLYWYRQALGQGPEFLTYFNYEAQQDKSGLPNDRFSAERPEGSISTLTIQRTEQRDSAMYRCASSLVRGRGGNYNEQFFGPGTRLTVL.

V is TRBV6-5 and J is TRBJ1-1; a weak D match, TRBD1 (5 bases). V was shortened by 2 bases and J by 13 bases, with 14 bases between the two germline ends. There are 12 residues in the CDR3. The germline V gene encodes CDR1 MNHEY and CDR2 SVGAGI. This CDR3 reads CASSYLDSPVFF. The CDR3 coding sequence is TGTGCCAGCAGTTACCTAGACAGCCCGGTTTTCTTT.

The genes are TRBV6-2 or TRBV6-3 and TRBJ1-5, with D possibly being TRBD1 (6 bases). Looked up from germline, CDR1 is MNHEY and CDR2 is SVGEGT. The V and J ends lost 5 bases and 2 bases respectively, with 16 bases between them. The CDR3 is 16 residues long. The chain's CDR3 is CASSPGQTYGNQPQHF. The CDR3 coding sequence is TGTGCCAGCAGTCCCGGACAGACCTATGGCAATCAGCCCCAGCATTTT.

The V call is TRBV7-2, the J call TRBJ1-5, with D maybe TRBD1 (5 bases). Germline V lookup: CDR1 SGHTA, CDR2 FQGNSA. This CDR3 region has 17 residues. Trimming cost V 2 bases and J 3 bases, with 17 bases left between them. The CDR3 loop reads CASSLTREGLVNQPQHF. CDR3 sequence (DNA): TGTGCCAGCAGCTTAACTCGGGAGGGGCTTGTCAATCAGCCCCAGCATTTT.

This rearrangement joins TRBV30 to TRBJ1-1, with no clear D. CDR1 is GTSNPN and CDR2 is SVGIG in the germline V gene (reference sequence). The CDR3 loop spans 13 amino acids. V was shortened by 3 bases and J by 1 base, with 9 bases between the two germline ends. CDR3 nucleotides: TGTGCCTGGAGGGAGAAAACGAACACTGAAGCTTTCTTT. Protein: CAWREKTNTEAFF.

The chain has TRBV19 and TRBJ1-1; maybe TRBD1 (5 bases). The CDR3 is made up of 15 amino acids. Germline CDR1 is LNHDA and CDR2 is SQIVND (reference sequence). Trimming stripped 0 bases from V and 4 bases from J, with 12 bases between. CDR3 sequence reads: CASSIERGMGTEAFF. The CDR3 DNA follows: TGTGCCAGTAGTATAGAAAGGGGCATGGGCACTGAAGCTTTCTTT.

The chain has TRBV4-1 and TRBJ2-2; 10 bases line up with TRBD1. CDR3 length equals 15 residues. Germline lookup yields CDR1 MGHRA and CDR2 YSYEKL. The trim removed 7 bases at V and 2 bases at J, leaving 4 bases unmatched. The CDR3 spells CASNDRGPNTGELFF. The CDR3 bases are TGCGCCAGCAACGACAGGGGGCCCAACACCGGGGAGCTGTTTTTT.

This chain joins TRBV27 and TRBJ2-1; 8 nucleotides align to TRBD2. The CDR3 has 16 residues. CDR1 is MNHEY and CDR2 is SMNVEV in the germline V gene (reference sequence). After removal of 6 bases from V and 7 bases from J, the junction contained 14 bases not matched to a gene. The CDR3 sequence is CASSPSGGAGGNEQFF. CDR3 bases: TGTGCCAGCAGCCCCTCGGGGGGGGCTGGTGGAAATGAGCAGTTCTTC.

This clone appeared a few times. V usage is TRBV19 and J usage is TRBJ1-2, with TRBD1 matching 8 bases. Trimming cost V 4 bases and J 7 bases; bases outside gene matches: 5. The CDR3 spans 13 residues. Germline assignment: CDR1 LNHDA and CDR2 SQIVND (reference sequence). DNA for the CDR3: TGTGCCAGTAGTACGGACAGGGAGACTGGCTACACCTTC. Amino acids: CASSTDRETGYTF.

The chain is built from TRBV9 and TRBJ1-4, with 7 bases fitting TRBD1. In germline, CDR1 is SGDLS, CDR2 YYNGEE. CDR3 length: 14 amino acids. Trimming cost V 2 bases and J 3 bases; bases outside gene matches: 1. The CDR3 DNA sequence: TGTGCCAGCAGCGTCACAGGGGCTAATGAAAAACTGTTTTTT. Amino acid sequence: CASSVTGANEKLFF. The full variable domain, rest sourced from reference TRBV9 and TRBJ1-4, is DSGVTQTPKHLITATGQRVTLRCSPRSGDLSVYWYQQSLDQGLQFLIQYYNGEERAKGNILERFSAQQFPDLHSELNLSSLELGDSALYFCASSVTGANEKLFFGSGTQLSVL.

This rearrangement joins TRBV7-9 to TRBJ1-2, with 10 positions matching TRBD1. V lost 4 bases, J lost 3 bases, and 11 bases stayed unmatched. The CDR3 runs 17 residues. The germline gives CDR1 SEHNR, CDR2 FQNEAQ (reference sequence). DNA of the CDR3: TGTGCCAGCAGCTCCAATCCGGGACAGGGGCCGCACTATGGCTACACCTTC. Protein sequence: CASSSNPGQGPHYGYTF.

V usage is TRBV7-9 and J usage is TRBJ1-3, with 7 bases fitting TRBD1. Germline CDR1 reads SEHNR; CDR2 reads FQNEAQ (reference sequence). This CDR3 region has 15 residues. The V and J ends lost 5 bases and 2 bases, in that order; junction bases with no gene match: 6. The CDR3 protein is CASSRGQVTGNTIYF. The CDR3 DNA sequence: TGTGCCAGCAGCCGCGGACAGGTGACTGGAAACACCATATATTTT.

V and J are TRBV27 and TRBJ1-1, with D maybe TRBD1 (6 bases). This CDR3 has 13 amino acids. V was cut by 6 bases and J by 6 bases, with 14 bases left in between. Germline CDR1 is MNHEY and CDR2 is SMNVEV (reference sequence). As DNA, the CDR3 is TGTGCCAGCAGGCTAGGTGCAGGGGCTGAAGCTTTCTTT. It specifies CASRLGAGAEAFF.

The gene calls are TRBV5-1 and TRBJ1-3; D remains unclear. Germline V gene lookup returns CDR1 SGHRS and CDR2 YFSETQ. Trimming removed 0 bases at V and 4 bases at J, with 11 bases between. This CDR3 has 15 amino acids. The DNA for the CDR3 is TGCGCCAGCAGCTTGGAAGCGGTAACAGGAAACACCATATATTTT. It yields the protein CASSLEAVTGNTIYF.

The rearrangement joins TRBV7-3 to TRBJ1-1, with 10 bases identical to TRBD1. The CDR3 has 16 amino acids. In germline, CDR1 is SGHTA, CDR2 FQGTGA. J lost 3 bases, V lost 5 bases, and 9 bases had no gene match. The CDR3 coding sequence is TGTGCCAGCAGCGGTGGGACAGGGGAAGAGGACACTGAAGCTTTCTTT. It yields the protein CASSGGTGEEDTEAFF.

V is TRBV18 and J is TRBJ1-2, with D possibly being TRBD1 (6 bases). Trimming pared 4 bases from V and 8 bases from J, leaving 17 bases between. The CDR3 runs 14 residues. Germline values: CDR1 KGHSH, CDR2 LQKENI. The chain's CDR3 is CASSLPSGAGGYTF. CDR3 sequence (DNA): TGTGCCAGCTCACTCCCATCAGGGGCAGGGGGCTACACCTTC.

This clone was detected a few times. The V and J genes are TRBV6-4 and TRBJ1-2; 7 bases map to TRBD1. CDR1 and CDR2 (germline): MRHNA, SNTAGT. J lost 6 bases, V lost 6 bases, and 13 bases had no gene match. CDR3 size: 15 residues. This chain's CDR3 is CASSPQNTGDHGYTF. The CDR3 bases are TGTGCCAGCAGCCCTCAAAACACAGGGGATCATGGCTACACCTTC.

V is TRBV19 and J is TRBJ1-1; 7 bases match TRBD1. CDR1 is LNHDA, CDR2 SQIVND, per germline (reference sequence). This CDR3 spans 15 amino acids. With V trimmed by 1 base and J by 6 bases, 8 bases remained unmatched. CDR3 sequence reads: CASSIAPTGRPEAFF. The CDR3, as DNA: TGTGCCAGTAGTATAGCGCCGACAGGGAGACCTGAAGCTTTCTTT.

The CDR3 sequence: CASSAPDRATEAFF. The CDR3 bases are TGTGCCAGTAGTGCCCCGGACAGGGCCACTGAAGCTTTCTTT. The rearrangement uses TRBV19 and TRBJ1-1; 8 bases agree with TRBD1. CDR1 LNHDA and CDR2 SQIVND come from the germline V gene (reference sequence). The CDR3 consists of 14 residues. J gave up 4 bases and V 5 bases, and 6 bases lay outside the gene matches. Full variable domain (missing parts from reference TRBV19 and TRBJ1-1): DGGITQSPKYLFRKEGQNVTLSCEQNLNHDAMYWYRQDPGQGLRLIYYSQIVNDFQKGDIAEGYSVSREKKESFPLTVTSAQKNPTAFYLCASSAPDRATEAFFGQGTRLTVV.